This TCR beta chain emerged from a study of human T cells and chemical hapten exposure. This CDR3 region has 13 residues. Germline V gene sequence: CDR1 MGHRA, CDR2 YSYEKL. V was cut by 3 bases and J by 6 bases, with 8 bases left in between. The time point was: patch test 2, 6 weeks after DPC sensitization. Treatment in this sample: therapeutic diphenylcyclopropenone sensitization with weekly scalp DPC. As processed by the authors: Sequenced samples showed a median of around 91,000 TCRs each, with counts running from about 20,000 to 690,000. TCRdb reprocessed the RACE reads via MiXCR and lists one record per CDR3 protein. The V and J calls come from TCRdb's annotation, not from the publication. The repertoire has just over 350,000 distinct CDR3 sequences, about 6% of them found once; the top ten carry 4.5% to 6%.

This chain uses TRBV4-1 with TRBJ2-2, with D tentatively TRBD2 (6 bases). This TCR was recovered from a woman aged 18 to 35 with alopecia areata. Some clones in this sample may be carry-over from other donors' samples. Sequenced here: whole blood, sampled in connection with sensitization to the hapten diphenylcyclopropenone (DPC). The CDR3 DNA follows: TGCGCCAGCAGCCAGGAGGGCTCCGGGGAGCTGTTTTTT. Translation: CASSQEGSGELFF.